A selection of T cell receptor beta chains follows, all from one sample in a study of beta chain features in type 1 diabetes. Assay: immunoSEQ multiplex PCR; the TCRdb copy retains only in-frame clones and omits some. The sample has hundreds of thousands of clones, approximately 15% seen once. Sequenced material: central memory CD4+ T cells from blood. The receptor source for this set is a man aged 25 to 40 in good health. Each CDR3 is given without its conserved first and last residue. The order of the fields is J gene, clone size, V gene, CDR3 protein. The size entry is marked missing in some rows and otherwise reads once, few, many or a size class.

TRBJ1-5,NA,TRBV30,AWSSRQLNQPQH
TRBJ1-2,NA,TRBV6-1,ASSAGYNYGYT
TRBJ1-1,NA,TRBV6-6,ASSYSSPGGEAF
TRBJ1-2,NA,TRBV29-1,SVEAVAGTGVRYGYT
TRBJ2-2,few,TRBV28,ASTASSTGVGTGELF
TRBJ1-6,few,TRBV7-9,ASSPAGGIENSPLH
TRBJ1-2,few,TRBV18,ASSPRDRVSYGYT
TRBJ1-1,NA,TRBV2,ASTGLVLLADANTEAF
TRBJ2-3,few,TRBV7-6,ASSLVIGLAASTDTQY
TRBJ1-1,NA,TRBV4-3,ASSQDRNRVNTEAF
TRBJ2-7,few,TRBV7-2,ASSSQGGVDEQY
TRBJ2-5,few,TRBV27,ASRPTASGKWQTQY
TRBJ2-7,few,TRBV6-5,ASSYSISGDNYEQY
TRBJ2-7,NA,TRBV6-5,ASSSGGDKGLEQY
TRBJ1-2,few,TRBV4-3,ASSQEWGTGRGYT
TRBJ2-7,few,TRBV7-2,ASSLYRFSNEQY
TRBJ1-2,few,TRBV14,ASSPGVSYGYT
TRBJ2-7,few,TRBV7-9,ASSYGSTYEQY
TRBJ2-3,NA,TRBV6-6,ASSYSTGVDTQY
TRBJ1-1,few,TRBV27,ASSLQGVGTEAF
TRBJ2-1,NA,TRBV4-1,ASSQIDSRARDNEQF